Listed below are T cell receptor beta chains from one sample, sequenced in a study of pediatric ulcerative colitis. Data came from immunoSEQ multiplex PCR; TCRdb stores just in-frame clones and leaves some out. The sample lists 12,000 to 15,000 clones, approximately 90% seen once, with less than 1% in the top ten. Input material: blood. Source of these receptors: a boy younger than 18 with moderate ulcerative colitis. Both conserved end residues are part of each CDR3. The D gene is left open where the match is weak. A clone size is listed for some rows: how often the clone was seen (once, few, many), or a class if it is expanded.

J | size | D | V | CDR3 | DNA
TRBJ1-6 | . | . | TRBV6-1 | CASLGLLHSPLHF | TGTGCCAGCTTGGGACTACTACATTCACCCCTCCACTTT
TRBJ1-5 | . | . | TRBV5-5 | CASSRELGQPQHF | TGTGCCAGCAGCCGGGAGTTGGGGCAGCCCCAGCATTTT
TRBJ2-5 | . | TRBD2 | TRBV19 | CASSRDYLGETQYF | TGTGCCAGTAGTAGGGACTACCTCGGAGAGACCCAGTACTTC
TRBJ2-7 | . | . | TRBV6-5 | CASAAGGTSSYEQYF | TGTGCCAGCGCGGCTGGAGGAACTAGCTCCTACGAGCAGTACTTC
TRBJ1-5 | . | . | TRBV28 | CASSLRGGYSNQPQHF | TGTGCCAGCAGTTTAAGGGGGGGATATAGCAATCAGCCCCAGCATTTT
TRBJ1-5 | . | TRBD1 | TRBV10-3 | CAISDRQGQAQHF | TGTGCCATCAGCGACCGACAGGGACAAGCCCAGCATTTT
TRBJ1-3 | few | . | TRBV7-9 | CASSLDGGSGNTIYF | TGTGCCAGCAGCCTCGACGGGGGCTCTGGAAACACCATATATTTT
TRBJ2-2 | . | TRBD2 | TRBV30 | CAWGTSSTGELFF | TGTGCCTGGGGGACTAGCTCCACCGGGGAGCTGTTTTTT
TRBJ1-1 | large | . | TRBV7-9 | CASSLIGGGTEAFF | TGTGCCAGCAGCTTAATAGGGGGTGGCACTGAAGCTTTCTTT
TRBJ1-5 | few | . | TRBV6-5 | CASSPARPQPQHF | TGTGCCAGCAGTCCCGCCAGGCCCCAGCCCCAGCATTTT
TRBJ2-7 | . | TRBD1 | TRBV9 | CASSVLPGQGLHEQYF | TGTGCCAGCAGCGTACTCCCGGGACAGGGACTTCACGAGCAGTACTTC
TRBJ1-5 | . | . | TRBV7-2 | CASSPAVDHSNQPQHF | TGTGCCAGCAGCCCTGCCGTAGATCATAGCAATCAGCCCCAGCATTTT
TRBJ1-3 | . | . | TRBV6-1 | CASSMTGTGNTIYF | TGTGCCAGCAGTATGACAGGTACTGGAAACACCATATATTTT
TRBJ1-4 | . | . | TRBV25-1 | CASRDTGTEKLFF | TGTGCCAGCAGAGACACAGGTACTGAAAAACTGTTTTTT
TRBJ2-3 | . | . | TRBV30 | CAWSPTGDTQYF | TGTGCCTGGAGTCCTACGGGAGATACGCAGTATTTT
TRBJ2-5 | . | . | TRBV10-3 | CAISERGSQETQYF | TGTGCCATCAGTGAGAGAGGATCCCAAGAGACCCAGTACTTC
TRBJ2-3 | . | . | TRBV5-1 | CASSLSAQQDTQYF | TGCGCCAGCAGCTTGTCGGCTCAGCAAGATACGCAGTATTTT